Following are 10 T cell receptor beta chains from one sample sequenced in a study of blood T cell repertoires in COVID-19. The method was immunoSEQ multiplex PCR; TCRdb's version includes in-frame clones alone and lacks a portion of them. The sample consists of roughly 300,000 clones, more than 70% of them appearing once. Sequenced material: peripheral blood. The receptors come from a woman aged 45-60 years with acute or convalescent COVID-19.

The rearrangement links TRBV9 to TRBJ1-5; D may be TRBD1 (6 bases). V was pared by 1 base and J by 4 bases, with 12 bases between. The CDR3 has 15 residues. Germline assignment: CDR1 SGDLS and CDR2 YYNGEE. The CDR3 sequence is CASSVSTGANQPQHF. The CDR3 DNA reads TGTGCCAGCAGCGTATCGACAGGAGCTAATCAGCCCCAGCATTTT.

This rearrangement joins TRBV5-6 to TRBJ2-1; 9 bases fit TRBD2. The CDR3 sequence is 15 residues long. Germline assignment: CDR1 SGHDT and CDR2 YYEEEE. The V gene end was trimmed by 4 bases and the J gene end by 5 bases; junction bases not matched to a gene: 7. The CDR3 DNA is TGTGCCAGCAGCCCCCTAGCGGGGTCCAACAATGAGCAGTTCTTC. Translated: CASSPLAGSNNEQFF.

The V and J genes are TRBV5-4 and TRBJ2-2; the D gene is possibly TRBD2 (6 bases). With 4 bases removed from V and 4 bases from J, the gap between germline ends came to 14 bases. Looked up from germline, CDR1 is SGHNT and CDR2 is YYREEE (reference sequence). CDR3 length equals 15 residues. The DNA for the CDR3 is TGTGCCAGCAGCCGAAGTCCAGCGGGCACCGGGGAGCTGTTTTTT. The encoded protein is CASSRSPAGTGELFF.

The chain has TRBV7-2 and TRBJ1-2, with D hard to call. The length of the CDR3 is 12 residues. Germline CDR1 and CDR2: SGHTA and FQGNSA. V was shortened by 5 bases and J by 4 bases, with 8 bases between the two germline ends. Here the CDR3 reads CASSPGSYGYTF. In DNA, the CDR3 is TGTGCCAGCAGCCCGGGGTCCTATGGCTACACCTTC.

V usage is TRBV10-3 and J usage is TRBJ2-5; TRBD1 matches at 7 bases. V gave up 2 bases and J gave up 4 bases; unmatched junction bases: 10. The CDR3 has 16 residues. Germline V gives CDR1 ENHRY, CDR2 SYGVKD. The CDR3 DNA follows: TGTGCCATCAGTGAGCTCCACGACAGGGCCCCAGAGACCCAGTACTTC. Translated, it gives CAISELHDRAPETQYF.

Of note for this clone: The sample contains more than one DNA sequence encoding this CDR3. The V call is TRBV24-1, the J call TRBJ2-5; 8 bases align to TRBD1. CDR1 is KGHDR and CDR2 is SFDVKD in the germline V gene. Losses at the gene ends were 0 bases for V and 3 bases for J; bases not matched to a gene: 2. The CDR3 runs 15 residues. In DNA form, the CDR3 reads TGTGCCACCAGTGATTTGGGACAGGGAGAAGAGACCCAGTACTTC. Translated, it gives CATSDLGQGEETQYF.

This clone was detected only once. The chain has TRBV2 and TRBJ2-3; 8 nucleotides line up with TRBD1. V trimming: 1 base; J trimming: 3 bases; junction bases outside the gene matches: 3. This CDR3 is built from 15 residues. Germline CDR1 is SNHLY and CDR2 is FYNNEI. The CDR3 DNA follows: TGTGCCAGCAGTGAAGGTAACAGGGGGACAGATACGCAGTATTTT. As protein: CASSEGNRGTDTQYF. Looking up the rest from reference TRBV2 and TRBJ2-3 gives the full variable domain: EPEVTQTPSHQVTQMGQEVILRCVPISNHLYFYWYRQILGQKVEFLVSFYNNEISEKSEIFDDQFSVERPDGSNFTLKIRSTKLEDSAMYFCASSEGNRGTDTQYFGPGTRLTVL.

The V call is TRBV14, the J call TRBJ1-2, with D unresolved. V lost 10 bases, J lost 9 bases, and 21 bases lay in between. Germline-derived CDR1 and CDR2 are SGHDN and FVKESK. CDR3 length: 13 amino acids. Here the CDR3 reads CATPRKEVASYTF. CDR3 bases: TGTGCCACCCCCCGCAAGGAGGTGGCTAGCTACACCTTC. The variable domain in full, with the rest retrieved from reference TRBV14 and TRBJ1-2, is EAGVTQFPSHSVIEKGQTVTLRCDPISGHDNLYWYRRVMGKEIKFLLHFVKESKQDESGMPNNRFLAERTGGTYSTLKVQPAELEDSGVYFCATPRKEVASYTFGSGTRLTVV.

Regarding this clone: Other DNA sequences in this specimen translate into the identical CDR3. The chain recombines TRBV12-3 or TRBV12-4 with TRBJ2-5; TRBD2 aligns across 8 bases. This CDR3 is built from 13 residues. Unmatched junction bases numbered 3, after V lost 6 bases and J lost 3 bases. The CDR3 loop reads CASSLGGEETQYF. CDR3 DNA: TGTGCCAGCAGCCTCGGGGGGGAAGAGACCCAGTACTTC.

The gene calls are TRBV7-2 and TRBJ2-5, with 13 positions matching TRBD2. V gave up 5 bases and J gave up 7 bases; unmatched junction bases: 7. This CDR3 comprises 15 residues. Germline V gene lookup returns CDR1 SGHTA and CDR2 FQGNSA. The CDR3 spells CASSGTSGAPGTQYF. For the CDR3, the DNA is TGTGCCAGCAGCGGGACTAGCGGGGCCCCGGGGACCCAGTACTTC.